This T cell receptor beta chain was sequenced for a study of T cell responses to AZD1222 COVID-19 vaccine. Study results and caveats: After two AZD1222 doses, spike-specific TCR breadth and depth rose versus day 0. A mostly white British donor set with more females was recruited, and clonal diversity was possibly underestimated. The repertoires were collected only after the peak T cell response. Targets within unmutated variant regions were reportedly found for nearly half of spike-specific TCRs.

Note on this clone: Its antigen is as yet unknown.

Profiled with immunoSEQ multiplex PCR; TCRdb holds only in-frame clones, not every one. The sample lists over 100,000 clones; 80% to 90% were seen once. V was shortened by 2 bases and J by 0 bases, with 14 bases between the two germline ends. This CDR3 contains 16 residues. Germline-derived CDR1 and CDR2 are LNHDA and SQIVND (reference sequence). V and J are TRBV19 and TRBJ2-7, with D perhaps assigned TRBD1 or TRBD2 (5 bases each). Sequencing used peripheral blood, obtained 28 days after the second AZD1222 dose. This clonotype was sampled from an adult who received the AZD1222 COVID-19 vaccine. The CDR3, as DNA: TGTGCCAGTAGTATATCAAGCTTGGGGACCTCCTACGAGCAGTACTTC. Translated, it gives CASSISSLGTSYEQYF.